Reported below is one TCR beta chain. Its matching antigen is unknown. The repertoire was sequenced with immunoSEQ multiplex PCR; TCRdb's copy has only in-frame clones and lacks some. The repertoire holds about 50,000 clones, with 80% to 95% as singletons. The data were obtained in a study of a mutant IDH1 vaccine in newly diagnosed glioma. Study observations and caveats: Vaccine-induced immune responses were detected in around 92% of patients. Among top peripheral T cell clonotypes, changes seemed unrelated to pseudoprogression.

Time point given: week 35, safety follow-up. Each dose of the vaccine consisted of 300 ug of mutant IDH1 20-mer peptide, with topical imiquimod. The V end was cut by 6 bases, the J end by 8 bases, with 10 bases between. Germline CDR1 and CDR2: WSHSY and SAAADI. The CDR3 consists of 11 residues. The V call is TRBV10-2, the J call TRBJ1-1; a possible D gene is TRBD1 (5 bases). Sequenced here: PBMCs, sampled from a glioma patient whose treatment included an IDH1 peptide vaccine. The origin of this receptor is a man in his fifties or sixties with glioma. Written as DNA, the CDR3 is TGCGCCAGCAGGTCGGGGCCAGAAGCTTTCTTT. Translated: CASRSGPEAFF.